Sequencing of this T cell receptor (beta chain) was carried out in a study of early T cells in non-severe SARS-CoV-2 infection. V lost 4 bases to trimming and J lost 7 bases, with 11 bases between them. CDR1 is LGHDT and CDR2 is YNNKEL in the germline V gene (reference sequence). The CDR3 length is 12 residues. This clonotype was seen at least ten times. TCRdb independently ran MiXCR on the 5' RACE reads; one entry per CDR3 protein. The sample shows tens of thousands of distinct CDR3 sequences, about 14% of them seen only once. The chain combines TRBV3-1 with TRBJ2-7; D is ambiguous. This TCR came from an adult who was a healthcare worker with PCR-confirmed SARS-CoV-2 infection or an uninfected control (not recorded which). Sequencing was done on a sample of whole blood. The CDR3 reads CASSRYPWEQYF. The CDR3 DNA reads TGTGCCAGCAGCCGGTATCCGTGGGAGCAGTACTTC.